This T cell receptor beta chain originates from a study of T cell responses to AZD1222 COVID-19 vaccine. Study-wide results and caveats: Donors were chiefly white British, with a greater number of females, and clonal diversity was perhaps underestimated. At baseline, seropositivity was found in only six or seven AZD1222 recipients. Spike-spanning, vaccine-associated CD4 TCRs were dominant at 160-218 and 743-854. Breadth and depth of Spike-specific TCRs rose after two AZD1222 doses.

V shed 6 bases and J shed 5 bases, with 17 bases lying between them. CDR1 MDHEN and CDR2 SYDVKM come from the germline V gene. The CDR3 runs 15 residues. Comment on this clone: What it binds is unknown.

Produced via immunoSEQ multiplex PCR; TCRdb's table is partial and in-frame only. Of 50,000 to 70,000 clones listed, approximately 85% were seen once; the top ten hold roughly a fifth. The gene calls are TRBV28 and TRBJ2-1; D possibly matches TRBD1 or TRBD2 (5 bases each). Source: peripheral blood, taken on day 0 of MenACWY control vaccination. The source of this sequence is an adult in good health. The CDR3 loop reads CASRRTGTLNNEQFF. The CDR3 DNA sequence: TGTGCCAGCAGGAGGACTGGGACCTTAAACAATGAGCAGTTCTTC.